This entry lists 5 T cell receptor beta chains sequenced from one sample in a study of cytomegalovirus exposure and HLA in healthy donors. The PCR made use of 60 Vbeta and 13 Jbeta primers. TCRdb's copy holds only in-frame clones and misses some; the assay was immunoSEQ multiplex PCR. The profile shows approximately 80,000 clones, around 66% of them singletons. The sequencing input was PBMCs. The receptors were sampled from a middle-aged woman in good health and CMV-seropositive.

On this clone: A read error may produce the germline difference seen at one junction end. The V gene is TRBV5-4, the J gene TRBJ2-4, with 10 bases aligning to TRBD2. This CDR3 comprises 12 residues. The V gene's germline CDR1 is SGHNT and CDR2 YYREEE (reference sequence). This CDR3 reads CASSTSGTSENF. The CDR3 region has the DNA TGTGCCAGCAGCACATCCGGGACTAGCGAGAATTTC. Using reference TRBV5-4 and TRBJ2-4 for the parts outside the CDR3, the full variable domain is ETGVTQSPTHLIKTRGQQVTLRCSSQSGHNTVSWYQQALGQGPQFIFQYYREEENGRGNFPPRFSGLQFPNYSSELNVNALELDDSALYLCASSTSGTSENFGAGTRLSVL.

V and J are TRBV4-3 and TRBJ1-1; D might be TRBD1 (6 bases). Per germline, CDR1 LGHNA and CDR2 YSLEER. V lost 1 base and J lost 0, with 6 bases in between. The CDR3 runs 14 residues. CDR3 in DNA: TGCGCCAGCAGCCAAGGGACAGTGAACACTGAAGCTTTCTTT. It codes for CASSQGTVNTEAFF.

The J gene is TRBJ1-3, the V gene TRBV29-1; 7 bases match TRBD1. This CDR3 comprises 15 residues. V was clipped by 4 bases and J by 0 bases; unmatched bases: 6. From germline, CDR1 is SQVTM and CDR2 ANQGSEA. The CDR3: CSVGQGGSSGNTIYF. The CDR3 region has the DNA TGCAGCGTTGGACAGGGTGGTAGCTCTGGAAACACCATATATTTT.

In this sample, this clone turned up a few times. The V call is TRBV30, the J call TRBJ2-7, with a possible D match to TRBD2 (5 bases). V was clipped by 5 bases and J by 4 bases, with 12 bases between them. The CDR3 is 12 amino acids. The germline gives CDR1 GTSNPN, CDR2 SVGIG (reference sequence). The CDR3 loop reads CAWGGSVYEQYF. The CDR3 region has the DNA TGTGCCTGGGGTGGGAGTGTTTACGAGCAGTACTTC.

The chain joins TRBV27 to TRBJ2-7; D remains unclear. Trimming stripped 8 bases from V and 1 base from J, with 6 bases between. Per germline, CDR1 MNHEY and CDR2 SMNVEV (reference sequence). The length of the CDR3 is 11 residues. CDR3 in amino acids: CASRSSYEQYF. The CDR3 DNA is TGTGCCAGCCGGAGTTCCTACGAGCAGTACTTC.